Here is one TCR beta chain with its context. Its antigen is undetermined. This sample is drawn from a study of cytomegalovirus exposure and HLA in healthy donors. Study context: An analysis done earlier identified some 120 million unique TCR beta sequences from roughly 190 million T cells.

PCR primers comprised 60 Vbeta and 13 Jbeta primers. Produced via immunoSEQ multiplex PCR; TCRdb's table is partial and in-frame only. In the table there are 150,000 or so clones, about three quarters of which are singletons. Regarding the study as a whole: Equally common other TCR beta chains were less clonally expanded than HLA-associated ones, a later analysis found. TCR beta V- and J-gene trimming was later associated with a missense DCLRE1C variant. In all likelihood, a cluster of highly shared sequence variants was a sequencing artifact.

The germline V gene encodes CDR1 MDHEN and CDR2 SYDVKM. CDR3 length: 15 amino acids. The germline V and J ends were trimmed by 0 bases and 2 bases, with 8 bases remaining between them. This rearrangement joins TRBV28 to TRBJ1-5; a weak D match, TRBD1 (6 bases). The sequencing input was PBMCs. The source is a female donor in good health and CMV-seronegative. The CDR3 is CASSLWSGGNQPQHF. CDR3 in DNA: TGTGCCAGCAGTTTATGGTCAGGGGGCAATCAGCCCCAGCATTTT.